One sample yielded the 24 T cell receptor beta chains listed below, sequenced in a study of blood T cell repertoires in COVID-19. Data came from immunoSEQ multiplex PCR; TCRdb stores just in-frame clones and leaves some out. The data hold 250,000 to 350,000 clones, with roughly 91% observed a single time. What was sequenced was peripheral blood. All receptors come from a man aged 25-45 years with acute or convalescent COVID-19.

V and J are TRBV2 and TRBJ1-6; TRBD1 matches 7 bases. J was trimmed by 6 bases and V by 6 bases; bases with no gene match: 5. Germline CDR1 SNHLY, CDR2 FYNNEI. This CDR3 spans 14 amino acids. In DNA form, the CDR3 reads TGTGCCAGCAGGACGGGACAGCTTAATTCACCCCTCCACTTT. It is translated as CASRTGQLNSPLHF.

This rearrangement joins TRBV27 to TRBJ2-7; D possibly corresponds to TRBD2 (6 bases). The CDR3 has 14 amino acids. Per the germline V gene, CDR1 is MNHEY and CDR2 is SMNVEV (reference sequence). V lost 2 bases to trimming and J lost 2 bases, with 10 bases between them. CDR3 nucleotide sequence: TGTGCCAGCAGTTTACGGTTAGCGGCCTACGAGCAGTACTTC. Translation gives CASSLRLAAYEQYF.

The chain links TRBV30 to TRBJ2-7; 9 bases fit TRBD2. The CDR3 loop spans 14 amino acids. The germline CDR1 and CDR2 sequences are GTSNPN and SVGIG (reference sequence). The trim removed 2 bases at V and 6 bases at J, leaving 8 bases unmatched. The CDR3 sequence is CAWSPLAGVGEQYF. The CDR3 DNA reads TGTGCCTGGAGTCCATTAGCGGGAGTAGGCGAGCAGTACTTC.

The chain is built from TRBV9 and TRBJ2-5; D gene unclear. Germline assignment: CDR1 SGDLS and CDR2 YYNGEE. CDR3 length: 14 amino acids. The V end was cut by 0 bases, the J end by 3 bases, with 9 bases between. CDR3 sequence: CASSVGSSKETQYF. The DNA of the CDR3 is TGTGCCAGCAGCGTAGGTAGTTCTAAAGAGACCCAGTACTTC.

DNA for the CDR3: TGTGCCAGCAGCAGGACAGTTGAAAAACTGTTTTTT. Translated: CASSRTVEKLFF. The chain recombines TRBV12-3 or TRBV12-4 with TRBJ1-4, with D possibly TRBD1 on 6 matching bases. This CDR3 contains 12 residues. V shed 6 bases and J shed 7 bases, with 9 bases lying between them.

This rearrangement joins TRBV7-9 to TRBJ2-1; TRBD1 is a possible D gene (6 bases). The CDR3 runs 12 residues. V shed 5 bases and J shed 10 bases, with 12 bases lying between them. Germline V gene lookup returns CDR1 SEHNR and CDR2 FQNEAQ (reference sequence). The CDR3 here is CASSPRQGEQFF. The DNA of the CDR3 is TGTGCCAGCAGCCCTCGTCAGGGGGAGCAGTTCTTC. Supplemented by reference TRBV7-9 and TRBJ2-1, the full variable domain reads DTGVSQNPRHKITKRGQNVTFRCDPISEHNRLYWYRQTLGQGPEFLTYFQNEAQLEKSRLLSDRFSAERPKGSFSTLEIQRTEQGDSAMYLCASSPRQGEQFFGPGTRLTVL.

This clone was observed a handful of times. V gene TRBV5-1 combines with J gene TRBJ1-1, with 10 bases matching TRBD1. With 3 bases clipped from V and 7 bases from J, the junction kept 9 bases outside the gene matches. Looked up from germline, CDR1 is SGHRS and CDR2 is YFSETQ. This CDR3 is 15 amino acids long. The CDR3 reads CASSSAGTGAREAFF. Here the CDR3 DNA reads TGCGCCAGCAGCTCCGCCGGGACAGGGGCGCGTGAAGCTTTCTTT. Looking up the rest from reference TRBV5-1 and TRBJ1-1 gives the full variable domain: KAGVTQTPRYLIKTRGQQVTLSCSPISGHRSVSWYQQTPGQGLQFLFEYFSETQRNKGNFPGRFSGRQFSNSRSEMNVSTLELGDSALYLCASSSAGTGAREAFFGQGTRLTVV.

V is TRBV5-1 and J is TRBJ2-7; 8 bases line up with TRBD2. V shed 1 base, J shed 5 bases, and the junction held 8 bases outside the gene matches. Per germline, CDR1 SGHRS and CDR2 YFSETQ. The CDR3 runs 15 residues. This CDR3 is CASSLTGTSFDEQYF. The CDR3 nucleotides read TGCGCCAGCAGCTTGACGGGGACTAGTTTCGACGAGCAGTACTTC.

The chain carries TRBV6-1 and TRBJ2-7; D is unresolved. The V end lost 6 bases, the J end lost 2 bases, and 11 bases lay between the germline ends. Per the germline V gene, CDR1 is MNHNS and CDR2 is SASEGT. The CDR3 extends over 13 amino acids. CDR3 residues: CASSLATPYEQYF. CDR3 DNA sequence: TGTGCCAGCAGCTTAGCTACACCCTACGAGCAGTACTTC.

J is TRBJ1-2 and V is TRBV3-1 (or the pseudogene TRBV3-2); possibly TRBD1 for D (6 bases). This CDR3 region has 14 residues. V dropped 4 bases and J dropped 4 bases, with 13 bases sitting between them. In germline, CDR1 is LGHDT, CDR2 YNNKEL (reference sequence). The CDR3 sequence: CASSPGVGSYGYTF. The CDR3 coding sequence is TGTGCCAGCAGCCCAGGGGTGGGGTCCTATGGCTACACCTTC.

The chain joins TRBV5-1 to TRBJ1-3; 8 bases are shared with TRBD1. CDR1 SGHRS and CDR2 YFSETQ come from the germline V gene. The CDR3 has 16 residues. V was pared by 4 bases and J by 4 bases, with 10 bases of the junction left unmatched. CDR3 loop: CASSLVGQGAGNTIYF. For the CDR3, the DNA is TGCGCCAGCAGCCTTGTCGGACAGGGCGCAGGAAACACCATATATTTT. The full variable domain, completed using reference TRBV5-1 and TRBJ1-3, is KAGVTQTPRYLIKTRGQQVTLSCSPISGHRSVSWYQQTPGQGLQFLFEYFSETQRNKGNFPGRFSGRQFSNSRSEMNVSTLELGDSALYLCASSLVGQGAGNTIYFGEGSWLTVV.

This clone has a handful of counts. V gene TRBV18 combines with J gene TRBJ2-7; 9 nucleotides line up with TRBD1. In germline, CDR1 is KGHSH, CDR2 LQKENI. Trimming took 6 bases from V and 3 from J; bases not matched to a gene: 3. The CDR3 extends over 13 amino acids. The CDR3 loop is CASSLGQGYEQYF. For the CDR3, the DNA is TGTGCCAGCTCGCTGGGACAGGGCTACGAGCAGTACTTC.

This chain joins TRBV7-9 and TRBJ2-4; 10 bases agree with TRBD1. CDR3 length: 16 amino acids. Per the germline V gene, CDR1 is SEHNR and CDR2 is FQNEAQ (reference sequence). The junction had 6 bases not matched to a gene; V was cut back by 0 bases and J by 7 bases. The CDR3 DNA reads TGTGCCAGCAGCTTAGCCGGGACAGGGGTTACGAACATTCAGTACTTC. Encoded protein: CASSLAGTGVTNIQYF. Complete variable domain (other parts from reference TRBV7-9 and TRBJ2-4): DTGVSQNPRHKITKRGQNVTFRCDPISEHNRLYWYRQTLGQGPEFLTYFQNEAQLEKSRLLSDRFSAERPKGSFSTLEIQRTEQGDSAMYLCASSLAGTGVTNIQYFGAGTRLSVL.

CDR3 protein: CASSLRFTEAFF. CDR3 coding DNA: TGTGCCAGCAGTTTGCGGTTCACTGAAGCTTTCTTT. The rearrangement links TRBV12-3 or TRBV12-4 to TRBJ1-1; D not certain. The CDR3 extends over 12 amino acids. V gave up 3 bases and J gave up 4 bases, with 6 bases separating them.

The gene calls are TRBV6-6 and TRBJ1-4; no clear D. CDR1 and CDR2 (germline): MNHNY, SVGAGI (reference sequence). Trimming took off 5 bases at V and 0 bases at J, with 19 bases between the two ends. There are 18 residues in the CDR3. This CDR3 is CASSPRSRPEATNEKLFF. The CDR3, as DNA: TGTGCCAGCAGTCCCCGATCCAGGCCGGAAGCAACTAATGAAAAACTGTTTTTT.

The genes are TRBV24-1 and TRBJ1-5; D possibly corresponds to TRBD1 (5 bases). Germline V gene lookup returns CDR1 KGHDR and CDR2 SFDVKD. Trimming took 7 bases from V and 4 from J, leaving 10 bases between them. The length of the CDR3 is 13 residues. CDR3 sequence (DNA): TGTGCCACCAGCCCCACAGGAAATCAGCCCCAGCATTTT. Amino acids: CATSPTGNQPQHF.

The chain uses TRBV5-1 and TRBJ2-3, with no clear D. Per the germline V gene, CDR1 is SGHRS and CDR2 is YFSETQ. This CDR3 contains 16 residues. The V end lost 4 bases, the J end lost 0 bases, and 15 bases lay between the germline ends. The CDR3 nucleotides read TGCGCCAGCAGCACCGGTAATCATCCTAGCACAGATACGCAGTATTTT. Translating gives CASSTGNHPSTDTQYF.

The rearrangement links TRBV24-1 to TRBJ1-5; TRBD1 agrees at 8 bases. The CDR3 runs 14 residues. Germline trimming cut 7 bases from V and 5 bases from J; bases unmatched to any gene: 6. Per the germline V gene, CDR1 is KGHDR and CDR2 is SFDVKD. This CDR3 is CATRGDRPYQPQHF. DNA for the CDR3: TGTGCCACCAGAGGGGACAGGCCTTATCAGCCCCAGCATTTT.

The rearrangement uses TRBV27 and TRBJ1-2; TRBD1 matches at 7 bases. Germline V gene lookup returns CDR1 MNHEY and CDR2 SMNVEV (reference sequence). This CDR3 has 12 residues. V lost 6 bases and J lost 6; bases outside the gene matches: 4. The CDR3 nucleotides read TGTGCCAGCAGCTCGACAGGGCATGGCTACACCTTC. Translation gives CASSSTGHGYTF.

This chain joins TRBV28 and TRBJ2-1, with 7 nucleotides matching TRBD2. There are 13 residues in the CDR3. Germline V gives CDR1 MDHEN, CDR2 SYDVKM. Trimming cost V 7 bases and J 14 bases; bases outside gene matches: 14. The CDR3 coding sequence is TGTGCCAGCACCAAGGGACTATTTTCGAAAAAGTTCTTC. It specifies CASTKGLFSKKFF.

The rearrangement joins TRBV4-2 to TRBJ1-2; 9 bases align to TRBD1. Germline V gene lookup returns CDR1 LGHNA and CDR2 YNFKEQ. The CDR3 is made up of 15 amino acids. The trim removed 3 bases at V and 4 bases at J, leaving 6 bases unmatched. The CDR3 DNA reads TGTGCCAGCAGCCAGGGGACAGGGCGCGGCTATGGCTACACCTTC. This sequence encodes CASSQGTGRGYGYTF.

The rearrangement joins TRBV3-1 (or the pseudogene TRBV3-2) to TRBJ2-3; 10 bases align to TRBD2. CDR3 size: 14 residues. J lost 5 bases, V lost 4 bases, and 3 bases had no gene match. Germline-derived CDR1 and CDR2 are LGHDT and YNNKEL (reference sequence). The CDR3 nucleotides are TGTGCCAGCAGCCTTCGACTAGCGGGAGATACGCAGTATTTT. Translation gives CASSLRLAGDTQYF.

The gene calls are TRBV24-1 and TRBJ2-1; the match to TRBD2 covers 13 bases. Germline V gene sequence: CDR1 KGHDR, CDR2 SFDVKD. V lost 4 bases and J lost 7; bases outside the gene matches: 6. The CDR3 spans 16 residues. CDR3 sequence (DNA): TGTGCCACCAGTGACCCGGGACTAGCGGGGCTAAATGAGCAGTTCTTC. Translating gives CATSDPGLAGLNEQFF.

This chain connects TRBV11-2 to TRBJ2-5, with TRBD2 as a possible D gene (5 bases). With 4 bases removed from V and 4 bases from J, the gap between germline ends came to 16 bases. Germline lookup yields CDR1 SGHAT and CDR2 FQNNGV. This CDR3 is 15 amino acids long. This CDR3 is CASSSSPGIGETQYF. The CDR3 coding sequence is TGTGCCAGCAGCTCCTCACCGGGGATCGGAGAGACCCAGTACTTC.